The T cell receptor beta chain under discussion was sequenced for a study of human T cells and chemical hapten exposure. Study observations and caveats: Since the donors had alopecia, their immune response may not be the same as that of healthy people. Significantly more large CDR3 similarity clusters were formed by expanded TCRs than by controls. TCRs at a frequency above 1 in 1000 stayed unchanged with DPC sensitization.

TCRdb re-analysed the RACE reads in MiXCR, keeping a single row per CDR3 protein. The sample holds about 92,000 distinct CDR3 sequences, approximately 11% seen once. V lost 7 bases, J lost 1 base, and 19 bases lay in between. This CDR3 region has 16 residues. Time point given: patch test 3, about 24 weeks after DPC sensitization. Described treatment: therapeutic diphenylcyclopropenone sensitization with weekly scalp DPC. This clonotype was picked up a small number of times. What it binds is unknown. Here the sequenced sample was whole blood, taken in connection with sensitization to the hapten diphenylcyclopropenone (DPC). The rearrangement links TRBV12-3 or TRBV12-4 to TRBJ1-1; the D gene is possibly TRBD1 (5 bases). The clonotype was recovered from a woman in her twenties or thirties with alopecia areata. Some clones in this sample may be carry-over from other donors' samples. The CDR3 spells CASTPGPSGENTEAFF. CDR3 nucleotides: TGTGCCAGCACCCCGGGGCCCAGTGGGGAGAACACTGAAGCTTTCTTT.